The T cell receptor (beta chain) under discussion was sequenced for a study of CD8 T cells in Susac syndrome. On the study more broadly: The Susac syndrome patients were therapy-naive, on corticosteroids, or on intravenous immunoglobulin alone at blood draw.

Random hexamers were used to reverse transcribe the RNA input (about 0.5 to 1 ug). One entry per CDR3 protein, called by TCRdb with MiXCR from the immunoSEQ multiplex PCR reads. Of about 130,000 distinct CDR3 sequences listed, around 96% are singletons. Sequencing of TCR beta drew on CD8+ and CD4+ T cells from blood. The CDR3 has 14 amino acids. Germline lookup yields CDR1 DFQATT and CDR2 SNEGSKA (reference sequence). V lost 3 bases, J lost 6 bases, and 15 bases lay in between. The chain uses TRBV20-1 and TRBJ2-1; perhaps TRBD2 as D (6 bases). The receptor comes from a human donor with Susac syndrome. The sequenced material came from CD8+ T cells from PBMCs. CDR3 protein: CSARSGRETNEQFF. CDR3 nucleotides: TGCAGTGCTAGGAGTGGGCGGGAAACCAATGAGCAGTTCTTC.